This T cell receptor beta chain is drawn from a study of shared T cell receptors in the human thymus. Method: immunoSEQ multiplex PCR; TCRdb's copy keeps in-frame clones and lacks some. The table lists roughly 660,000 clones, approximately 87% of them singletons. Separately, the same data were catalogued under a study of human thymus T cells. This second report adds: Donors were healthy Finnish infants having corrective surgery for congenital heart defects. Thymus tissue was removed during corrective cardiac surgery.

Sequencing was carried out using thymocytes. The origin of this receptor is a boy under two years old with a congenital heart defect.

CDR3 in amino acids: CASSIWGRGNYGYTF. As DNA, the CDR3 is TGTGCCAGTAGTATCTGGGGCAGGGGCAACTATGGCTACACCTTC. This chain uses TRBV19 with TRBJ1-2; weak D call: TRBD1 (6 bases). The V end was cut by 3 bases, the J end by 2 bases, with 13 bases between. Germline-derived CDR1 and CDR2 are LNHDA and SQIVND (reference sequence). The length of the CDR3 is 15 residues.